A single T cell receptor (beta chain) is shown here with its context. Its antigen remains unidentified. The record originates from a study of cytomegalovirus exposure and HLA in healthy donors. Study-level findings and limits: Rare sequences made up most TCRs, while some public TCRs were found in many donors. In the approximately 120 validation repertoires, a later analysis found that first-cohort TCR clusters tended to co-occur. Under in vitro conditions, three CMV-associated chains were confirmed as specific for CMV antigens.

V gave up 0 bases and J gave up 5 bases, with 10 bases separating them. The CDR3 covers 13 residues. Germline values: CDR1 GTSNPN, CDR2 SVGIG (reference sequence). The donors were part of the validation cohort of 100 to 150 subjects. That cohort was separate from the first cohort, which comprised 500 to 700 subjects. Here immunoSEQ multiplex PCR was the method, and the copy in TCRdb shows in-frame clones only, minus some. The sample holds about 200,000 clones, less than 90% seen once. This receptor was identified in a woman aged 18-35 years in good health and CMV-seronegative. The chain uses TRBV30 and TRBJ1-2; no definite D call. Sequencing was carried out using PBMCs. CDR3 sequence reads: CAWSVGNGYGYTF. CDR3 DNA sequence: TGTGCCTGGAGTGTCGGCAACGGATATGGCTACACCTTC.